The text below deals with one TCR beta chain. As yet, its antigen is unknown. The ends were cut back, 4 bases at V and 3 bases at J, with 13 bases in the middle. The CDR3 loop spans 15 amino acids. In germline, CDR1 is LNHDA, CDR2 SQIVND (reference sequence). This record belongs to a study of CD8 T cells in ankylosing spondylitis. The study's findings and limits: Ankylosing spondylitis blood appeared to carry a characteristic TCR beta motif of several highly homologous variants.

From the 5' RACE reads, TCRdb called clonotypes with MiXCR, one entry per CDR3 protein. The table has about 330,000 distinct CDR3 sequences, 8% seen once. This receptor was taken from a male donor with ankylosing spondylitis. V usage is TRBV19 and J usage is TRBJ1-5; no clear D. Sequencing input: blood, either unsorted or a sorted T cell fraction (not recorded which). CDR3 sequence reads: CASSTTTWVNQPQHF. DNA of the CDR3: TGTGCCAGTAGTACCACGACGTGGGTCAATCAGCCCCAGCATTTT.